This TCR beta chain came from a study of OX40 agonist ivuxolimab in advanced cancers. Prior autoimmune disease or systemic immunosuppression barred patients. Whole-study findings and limits: At 0.1 to 3.0 mg/kg and by week 6, clonal expansion occurred in CD4+ and CD8+ blood T cells.

Comment on this clone: What it binds is unknown.

Libraries were prepared by immunoSEQ multiplex PCR; TCRdb keeps only in-frame clonotypes and omits some of them. The sample carries around 20,000 clones, roughly 80% recorded once. CDR3 length equals 14 residues. Trimming shortened V by 0 bases and J by 5 bases, and 10 bases separated the two germline ends. CDR1 and CDR2 from the germline V gene are LGHNA and YNFKEQ. Specimen: CD4+ or CD8+ T cells sorted from blood, collected in a trial of the OX40 agonist ivuxolimab. This TCR derives from an adult with an advanced solid tumor such as melanoma, head and neck, liver or kidney cancer. V gene TRBV4-2 combines with J gene TRBJ1-1; D possibly corresponds to TRBD1 (5 bases). The CDR3, as DNA: TGTGCCAGCAGCCAAGAGGGGCGCCGGACTGAAGCTTTCTTT. It is translated as CASSQEGRRTEAFF.